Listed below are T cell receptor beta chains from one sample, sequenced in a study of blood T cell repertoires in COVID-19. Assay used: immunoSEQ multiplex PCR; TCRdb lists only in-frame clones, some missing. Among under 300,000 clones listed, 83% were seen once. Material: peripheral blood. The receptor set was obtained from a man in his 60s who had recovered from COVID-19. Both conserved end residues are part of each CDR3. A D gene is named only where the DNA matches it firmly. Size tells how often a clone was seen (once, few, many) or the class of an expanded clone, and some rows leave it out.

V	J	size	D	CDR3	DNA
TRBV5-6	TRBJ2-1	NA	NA	CASSLKSSYNEQFF	TGTGCCAGCAGCTTGAAGAGCTCCTACAATGAGCAGTTCTTC
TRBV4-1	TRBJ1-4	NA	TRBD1	CASNRGPGEKLFF	TGCGCCAGCAACAGGGGCCCGGGGGAAAAACTGTTTTTT
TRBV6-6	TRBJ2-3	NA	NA	CASSTHRFPDTQYF	TGTGCCAGCAGTACCCACAGGTTTCCGGATACGCAGTATTTT
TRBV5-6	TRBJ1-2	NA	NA	CASSLQGTAGYTF	TGTGCCAGCAGCTTACAGGGTACGGCTGGCTACACCTTC
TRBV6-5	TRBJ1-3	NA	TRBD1	CASRRDRASGNTIYF	TGTGCCAGCAGACGAGACAGGGCCTCTGGAAACACCATATATTTT
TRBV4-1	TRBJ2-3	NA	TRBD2	CASSQAGGDRGTKDTQYF	TGCGCCAGCAGCCAAGCGGGGGGGGATCGGGGTACAAAAGATACGCAGTATTTT
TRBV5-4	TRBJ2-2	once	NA	CASSARDKNTGELFF	TGTGCCAGCAGCGCGAGAGACAAGAACACCGGGGAGCTGTTTTTT
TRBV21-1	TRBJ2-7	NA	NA	CASSKVRGWRGHSYEQYF	TGTGCCAGCAGCAAAGTTCGTGGGTGGAGGGGCCACTCCTACGAGCAGTACTTC
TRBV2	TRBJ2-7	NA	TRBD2	CASTGTSGPLYEQYF	TGTGCCAGCACTGGGACTAGCGGGCCCCTTTACGAGCAGTACTTC
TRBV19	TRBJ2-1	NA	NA	CASGIASGPYNEQFF	TGTGCCAGCGGAATCGCGAGCGGGCCCTACAATGAGCAGTTCTTC
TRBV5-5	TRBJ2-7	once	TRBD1	CASSLGTGANYEQYF	TGTGCCAGCAGCTTGGGTACAGGGGCCAACTACGAGCAGTACTTC
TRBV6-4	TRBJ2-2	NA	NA	CASRPGTQYLRGELFF	TGTGCCAGCAGACCCGGGACACAATACCTTAGGGGGGAGCTGTTTTTT
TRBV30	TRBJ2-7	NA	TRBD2	CAWRQTAGGPGEQYF	TGTGCCTGGAGACAGACGGCGGGGGGGCCAGGCGAGCAGTACTTC
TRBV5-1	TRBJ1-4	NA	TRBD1	CASSLGTGEKLFF	TGCGCCAGCAGCTTAGGGACAGGCGAAAAACTGTTTTTT
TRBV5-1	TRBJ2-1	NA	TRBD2	CASSFSSGVSSYNEQFF	TGCGCCAGCAGCTTCTCTAGCGGGGTCAGCTCCTACAATGAGCAGTTCTTC
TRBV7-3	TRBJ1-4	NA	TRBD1	CASSLDGTGNEKLFF	TGTGCCAGCAGCTTGGACGGGACAGGAAATGAAAAACTGTTTTTT
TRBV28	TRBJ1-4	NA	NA	CASRDLQEKLFF	TGTGCCAGCAGGGATTTACAGGAAAAACTGTTTTTT
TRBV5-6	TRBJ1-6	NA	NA	CASSLREDNSPLHF	TGTGCCAGCAGCTTGCGGGAGGATAATTCACCCCTCCACTTT